These 11 T cell receptor beta chains share one sample of origin, sequenced in a study of radiation and T cells in renal cell carcinoma. Sequencing was performed with immunoSEQ multiplex PCR; in TCRdb, only in-frame clones are kept and a portion is missing. The sample shows around 94,000 clones, 86% of them seen only once. Time point described: baseline pretreatment blood. Treatment indicated: 15 Gy SBRT to primary tumor, nephrectomy 4 weeks later. This sample comprised blood, obtained from a patient whose treatment included radiotherapy and nephrectomy. These receptors came from a man aged 45 to 65 with renal cell carcinoma.

The rearrangement joins TRBV9 to TRBJ1-4; TRBD1 matches 8 bases. After removal of 0 bases from V and 3 bases from J, the junction contained 7 bases not matched to a gene. The V gene's germline CDR1 is SGDLS and CDR2 YYNGEE. The CDR3 is 17 residues long. CDR3 amino acids: CASSVGAGGTANEKLFF. The DNA for the CDR3 is TGTGCCAGCAGCGTAGGGGCAGGGGGCACAGCTAATGAAAAACTGTTTTTT.

J is TRBJ1-2 and V is TRBV19, with TRBD1 matching 7 bases. Germline CDR1 and CDR2: LNHDA and SQIVND (reference sequence). The junction had 3 bases not matched to a gene; V was cut back by 6 bases and J by 2 bases. There are 13 residues in the CDR3. CDR3 residues: CASSMTGNYGYTF. CDR3 DNA sequence: TGTGCCAGTAGCATGACAGGGAACTATGGCTACACCTTC. Full variable domain (rest looked up from reference TRBV19 and TRBJ1-2): DGGITQSPKYLFRKEGQNVTLSCEQNLNHDAMYWYRQDPGQGLRLIYYSQIVNDFQKGDIAEGYSVSREKKESFPLTVTSAQKNPTAFYLCASSMTGNYGYTFGSGTRLTVV.

This clone has only one observation. This chain uses TRBV6-1 with TRBJ2-1; the match to TRBD2 covers 11 bases. The V segment lost 8 bases and the J segment 6 bases; nucleotides outside the gene matches: 9. Germline V lookup: CDR1 MNHNS, CDR2 SASEGT. The CDR3 is made up of 15 amino acids. This chain's CDR3 is CASGRGLAEGNEQFF. The CDR3 DNA sequence: TGTGCCAGCGGCCGGGGACTAGCGGAGGGCAATGAGCAGTTCTTC.

The chain carries TRBV9 and TRBJ2-7; D may be TRBD2 (5 bases). Germline-derived CDR1 and CDR2 are SGDLS and YYNGEE. The CDR3 runs 14 residues. Trimming stripped 0 bases from V and 2 bases from J, with 9 bases between. The chain's CDR3 is CASSVGRTPYEQYF. The CDR3 DNA reads as TGTGCCAGCAGCGTAGGCAGGACTCCCTACGAGCAGTACTTC.

This clone came up a few times. The chain combines TRBV18 with TRBJ1-4; D is unresolved. CDR1 KGHSH and CDR2 LQKENI come from the germline V gene. The CDR3 consists of 14 residues. Between the trimmed V and J ends, which lost 0 bases and 7 bases, there was a span of 9 bases. The CDR3 reads CASSPPGDAEKLFF. The CDR3 DNA reads TGTGCCAGCTCACCACCAGGCGATGCTGAAAAACTGTTTTTT.

This chain connects TRBV19 to TRBJ1-2, with D hard to call. The V gene lost 3 bases and the J gene lost 4 bases, with 15 bases spanning the gap. Germline lookup yields CDR1 LNHDA and CDR2 SQIVND (reference sequence). The CDR3 totals 15 residues. The CDR3 sequence is CASSIRASRSYGYTF. CDR3 sequence (DNA): TGTGCCAGTAGTATTCGGGCCAGTCGTTCCTATGGCTACACCTTC.

This clone came up once. Its ends do not fully match the called genes, so a read error is possible. This rearrangement joins TRBV6-1 to TRBJ2-7, with unresolved D. The CDR3 is 12 residues long. Germline V CDR1 and CDR2: MNHNS, SASEGT. DNA of the CDR3: TGTGCCAGCAGTGCCGCCCCCTACGCGCAGTACTTC. This translates into CASSAAPYAQYF.

V usage is TRBV15 and J usage is TRBJ2-7, with 11 bases lining up with TRBD1. V dropped 3 bases and J dropped 2; count of bases not matched to a gene: 0. Germline V lookup: CDR1 LNHNV, CDR2 YYDKDF (reference sequence). The CDR3 spans 14 residues. The CDR3 region is CATSRGQGAYEQYF. DNA of the CDR3: TGTGCCACCAGCAGGGGACAGGGGGCCTACGAGCAGTACTTC.

The chain has TRBV7-9 and TRBJ1-4, with 8 bases fitting TRBD1. This CDR3 has 15 amino acids. Trimming removed 5 bases from V and 6 bases from J; junction bases left unmatched: 8. From germline, CDR1 is SEHNR and CDR2 FQNEAQ (reference sequence). The CDR3 loop is CASSVQGAAHEKLFF. The DNA for the CDR3 is TGTGCCAGCAGCGTCCAGGGGGCCGCTCATGAAAAACTGTTTTTT. Drawing the rest from reference TRBV7-9 and TRBJ1-4, the complete variable domain is DTGVSQNPRHKITKRGQNVTFRCDPISEHNRLYWYRQTLGQGPEFLTYFQNEAQLEKSRLLSDRFSAERPKGSFSTLEIQRTEQGDSAMYLCASSVQGAAHEKLFFGSGTQLSVL.

The J gene is TRBJ2-6, the V gene TRBV19; D unresolved. CDR1 LNHDA and CDR2 SQIVND come from the germline V gene (reference sequence). The CDR3 has 14 residues. Trimming shortened V by 8 bases and J by 0 bases, and 8 bases separated the two germline ends. CDR3 nucleotide sequence: TGTGCCAGTGGCCGCGACTCTGGGGCCAACGTCCTGACTTTC. It codes for CASGRDSGANVLTF.

This rearrangement joins TRBV7-2 to TRBJ2-7, with 7 nucleotides matching TRBD1. V shed 6 bases and J 2 bases; nucleotides not matched to a gene: 10. Germline V gene sequence: CDR1 SGHTA, CDR2 FQGNSA. The CDR3 totals 15 residues. The chain's CDR3 is CASRLRDSPTYEQYF. Here the CDR3 DNA reads TGTGCCAGCAGATTACGGGACAGCCCAACCTACGAGCAGTACTTC.